What follows are 18 T cell receptor beta chains derived from one specimen sequenced in a study of regulatory and conventional T cells in RAG deficiency. Sequencing was performed with immunoSEQ multiplex PCR; in TCRdb, only in-frame clones are kept and a portion is missing. This sample has approximately 22,000 clones; almost 96% occur once, and the top ten carry over 1%. Conventional CD4+ T cells were sorted from blood as CD25-low CD127-high cells. These records were also assigned to another study, of regulatory T cells. That paper states: Amplification used 52 TRBV primers and 13 TRBJ primers.

Sequenced sample: CD25- CD4+ T cells sorted from blood. The receptors were gathered from a human donor in good health.

This chain connects TRBV5-6 to TRBJ2-3, with D possibly TRBD2 on 7 matching bases. Between the trimmed V and J ends, which lost 2 bases and 4 bases, there was a span of 11 bases. The CDR3 covers 14 residues. Germline V gene data show CDR1 as SGHDT and CDR2 as YYEEEE. The CDR3 coding sequence is TGTGCCAGCAGCTTTTCGGGGGGCGCAGATACGCAGTATTTT. Residues: CASSFSGGADTQYF. Looking up the rest from reference TRBV5-6 and TRBJ2-3 gives the full variable domain: DAGVTQSPTHLIKTRGQQVTLRCSPKSGHDTVSWYQQALGQGPQFIFQYYEEEERQRGNFPDRFSGHQFPNYSSELNVNALLLGDSALYLCASSFSGGADTQYFGPGTRLTVL.

The rearrangement links TRBV5-1 to TRBJ1-1; the D is unclear. This CDR3 is built from 15 residues. Germline CDR1 and CDR2: SGHRS and YFSETQ. Trimming shortened V by 3 bases and J by 2 bases, and 14 bases separated the two germline ends. The CDR3 nucleotides are TGCGCCAGCAGCTCCCTTAGTCGGGGTAACACTGAAGCTTTCTTT. Its translation: CASSSLSRGNTEAFF.

The rearrangement joins TRBV5-1 to TRBJ1-1, with no clear D. Trimming removed 3 bases at V and 5 bases at J, with 14 bases between. Germline V gene lookup returns CDR1 SGHRS and CDR2 YFSETQ. The CDR3 totals 14 residues. CDR3 sequence (DNA): TGCGCCAGCAGCTCCCGGGGAGGGCTTACTGAAGCTTTCTTT. This encodes CASSSRGGLTEAFF.

The V and J genes are TRBV5-8 and TRBJ1-6; 7 nucleotides line up with TRBD1. The length of the CDR3 is 16 residues. CDR1 is SGHTS, CDR2 YDEGEE, per germline. V lost 4 bases to trimming and J lost 6 bases; unmatched junction nucleotides: 10. The CDR3: CASSPVMGQSNSPLHF. DNA of the CDR3: TGTGCCAGCAGCCCCGTAATGGGACAGAGTAATTCACCCCTCCACTTT.

The chain is built from TRBV4-2 and TRBJ1-2; TRBD1 might be the D (5 bases). Per the germline V gene, CDR1 is LGHNA and CDR2 is YNFKEQ. With 1 base removed from V and 3 bases from J, the gap between germline ends came to 12 bases. The CDR3 is 15 residues long. CDR3: CASSQADSSDYGYTF. The CDR3 coding sequence is TGTGCCAGCAGCCAAGCCGACAGTTCCGACTATGGCTACACCTTC.

This chain links TRBV5-6 with TRBJ1-6, with TRBD1 matching over 10 bases. J was trimmed by 3 bases and V by 0 bases; bases with no gene match: 9. Per germline, CDR1 SGHDT and CDR2 YYEEEE. The CDR3 runs 19 residues. In DNA form, the CDR3 reads TGTGCCAGCAGCTTGGCTGGGGGACAGGGGTTTTTCTATAATTCACCCCTCCACTTT. This gives the protein CASSLAGGQGFFYNSPLHF.

The rearrangement joins TRBV6-5 to TRBJ1-5; 7 bases line up with TRBD1. V lost 0 bases and J lost 4; bases outside the gene matches: 6. Germline CDR1 MNHEY, CDR2 SVGAGI. The CDR3 runs to 16 residues. CDR3 in amino acids: CASSYSSAGGNQPQHF. DNA for the CDR3: TGTGCCAGCAGTTACTCTTCCGCAGGGGGAAATCAGCCCCAGCATTTT.

This clone was recorded once. The CDR3 spells CASSLDGTAFSGANVLTF. In DNA, the CDR3 is TGTGCCAGCAGCTTAGACGGGACAGCTTTCTCTGGGGCCAACGTCCTGACTTTC. This chain uses TRBV5-4 with TRBJ2-6; TRBD1 aligns across 7 bases. Germline assignment: CDR1 SGHNT and CDR2 YYREEE (reference sequence). The CDR3 consists of 18 residues. Trimming took 2 bases from V and 0 from J; bases not matched to a gene: 8. Full variable domain (remainder filled in from reference TRBV5-4 and TRBJ2-6): ETGVTQSPTHLIKTRGQQVTLRCSSQSGHNTVSWYQQALGQGPQFIFQYYREEENGRGNFPPRFSGLQFPNYSSELNVNALELDDSALYLCASSLDGTAFSGANVLTFGAGSRLTVL.

This chain links TRBV29-1 with TRBJ1-1; 8 bases map to TRBD1. Germline V gives CDR1 SQVTM, CDR2 ANQGSEA. The V and J ends lost 0 bases and 3 bases, in that order; junction bases with no gene match: 15. CDR3 length: 18 residues. The CDR3 spells CSVEDISGGGGLDTEAFF. Written as DNA, the CDR3 is TGCAGCGTTGAAGATATCTCAGGGGGCGGCGGGTTGGACACTGAAGCTTTCTTT.

V gene TRBV6-1 combines with J gene TRBJ1-2; D is ambiguous. This CDR3 has 16 amino acids. Trimming cost V 4 bases and J 8 bases, with 23 bases left between them. Looked up from germline, CDR1 is MNHNS and CDR2 is SASEGT. CDR3 region: CASSGSVFERSYGYTF. The CDR3 nucleotides are TGTGCCAGCAGTGGAAGTGTGTTTGAGAGGTCCTACGGCTACACCTTC.

This sequence joins TRBV4-3 and TRBJ1-6; D is undetermined. Trimming removed 0 bases at V and 8 bases at J, with 11 bases between. Germline V lookup: CDR1 LGHNA, CDR2 YSLEER. This CDR3 has 15 residues. The CDR3 DNA reads as TGCGCCAGCAGCCAAGATCTGGGCACCGATTCACCCCTCCACTTT. It is translated as CASSQDLGTDSPLHF.

The chain carries TRBV9 and TRBJ1-1; TRBD1 agrees at 8 bases. This CDR3 contains 18 residues. In germline, CDR1 is SGDLS, CDR2 YYNGEE. The V and J ends lost 2 bases and 6 bases, in that order; junction bases with no gene match: 18. The CDR3 nucleotides are TGTGCCAGCAGCGTGGGGACAGGTCGAGGGGGATCCTACGCTGAAGCTTTCTTT. Translating it yields CASSVGTGRGGSYAEAFF. Supplemented by reference TRBV9 and TRBJ1-1, the full variable domain reads DSGVTQTPKHLITATGQRVTLRCSPRSGDLSVYWYQQSLDQGLQFLIQYYNGEERAKGNILERFSAQQFPDLHSELNLSSLELGDSALYFCASSVGTGRGGSYAEAFFGQGTRLTVV.

The chain carries TRBV30 and TRBJ1-6; tentative D call: TRBD1 (6 bases). V lost 0 bases to trimming and J lost 7 bases, with 10 bases between them. Germline-derived CDR1 and CDR2 are GTSNPN and SVGIG (reference sequence). The CDR3 is made up of 14 amino acids. CDR3 DNA: TGTGCCTGGAGTGTAGGGACAACCAATTCACCCCTCCACTTT. As protein: CAWSVGTTNSPLHF.

The gene calls are TRBV18 and TRBJ1-3; no reliable D call. CDR3 length equals 16 residues. V lost 6 bases to trimming and J lost 0 bases, with 15 bases between them. In germline, CDR1 is KGHSH, CDR2 LQKENI. The CDR3 sequence: CASSPKQLSSGNTIYF. The CDR3 DNA follows: TGTGCCAGCTCGCCTAAACAGTTAAGCTCTGGAAACACCATATATTTT.

As regards this clone: Other DNA variants within this sample encode the same CDR3. The chain joins TRBV4-2 to TRBJ1-2, with 9 positions matching TRBD1. CDR1 is LGHNA, CDR2 YNFKEQ, per germline. The CDR3 is made up of 15 amino acids. Trimming at V came to 3 bases and at J to 2 bases, leaving 4 bases not matched to a gene. CDR3 sequence (DNA): TGTGCCAGCAGCCACCCCGGACAGGGGAACTATGGCTACACCTTC. It encodes CASSHPGQGNYGYTF.

The rearrangement uses TRBV27 and TRBJ2-3, with D possibly TRBD2 on 5 matching bases. This CDR3 has 14 amino acids. Germline V gene lookup returns CDR1 MNHEY and CDR2 SMNVEV (reference sequence). The V and J ends lost 10 bases and 0 bases respectively, with 14 bases between them. This chain's CDR3 is CATQGLSSTDTQYF. The CDR3 nucleotides read TGTGCCACCCAAGGACTTTCTAGCACAGATACGCAGTATTTT.

The chain couples TRBV5-1 to TRBJ2-2; the D gene is possibly TRBD1 (5 bases). The V end was cut by 0 bases, the J end by 2 bases, with 14 bases between. CDR1 is SGHRS and CDR2 is YFSETQ in the germline V gene. CDR3 length: 17 residues. The CDR3 DNA follows: TGCGCCAGCAGCTTGGATGGACAAGGCGGCAACACCGGGGAGCTGTTTTTT. Amino acid sequence: CASSLDGQGGNTGELFF.

The chain carries TRBV4-3 and TRBJ1-5; D is uncertain. Germline V lookup: CDR1 LGHNA, CDR2 YSLEER. V lost 10 bases to trimming and J lost 4 bases, with 2 bases between them. This CDR3 is 9 amino acids long. The CDR3 loop reads CATNQPQHF. The CDR3 nucleotides are TGCGCCACTAATCAGCCCCAGCATTTT.